One and the same sample provided the 4 T cell receptor beta chains below, sequenced in a study of T cell repertoires in cytomegalovirus infection. TCRdb called the reads again in MiXCR, with one record for every CDR3 protein. The sample lists 150,000 to 180,000 distinct CDR3 sequences, 20% to 30% occurring once. Source material: PBMCs. These receptors were obtained from a human donor in good health (CMV status not recorded). Some clones in this sample may be carry-over from other donors' samples.

This clonotype was seen a handful of times. The V and J genes are TRBV5-1 and TRBJ2-5; 9 positions agree with TRBD2. The germline gives CDR1 SGHRS, CDR2 YFSETQ. The CDR3 length is 16 residues. The V gene end was trimmed by 3 bases and the J gene end by 0 bases; junction bases not matched to a gene: 6. CDR3 protein: CASSSQIAGDQETQYF. The CDR3 nucleotides are TGCGCCAGCAGCTCCCAAATAGCGGGGGACCAAGAGACCCAGTACTTC. Complete variable domain (other parts from reference TRBV5-1 and TRBJ2-5): KAGVTQTPRYLIKTRGQQVTLSCSPISGHRSVSWYQQTPGQGLQFLFEYFSETQRNKGNFPGRFSGRQFSNSRSEMNVSTLELGDSALYLCASSSQIAGDQETQYFGPGTRLLVL.

This clonotype was seen at least ten times. The chain carries TRBV20-1 and TRBJ2-7, with TRBD1 as a possible D gene (6 bases). This CDR3 region has 11 residues. Trimming left V 6 bases short and J 7 bases short, with 13 bases between. Germline V gene lookup returns CDR1 DFQATT and CDR2 SNEGSKA (reference sequence). Here the CDR3 DNA reads TGCAGTGCGGAGGACAGCCGTGAGCAGTACTTC. Protein sequence: CSAEDSREQYF.

This clonotype has only a few counts. V gene TRBV7-4 combines with J gene TRBJ2-5, with 14 bases that match TRBD2. The ends lost 5 bases at V and 0 bases at J; junction bases unmatched: 8. This CDR3 has 18 amino acids. Germline CDR1 is SGHVT and CDR2 is SQSDAQ. The CDR3, as DNA: TGTGCCAGCAGCCTCAGGACTAGCGGGGGGCCGAACCAAGAGACCCAGTACTTC. It is translated as CASSLRTSGGPNQETQYF.

V and J are TRBV5-6 and TRBJ2-7; D is unresolved. The CDR3 consists of 12 residues. Trimming removed 1 base from V and 4 bases from J, with 6 bases in between. Germline V gene sequence: CDR1 SGHDT, CDR2 YYEEEE. The CDR3 coding sequence is TGTGCCAGCAGCTTGAGAGTTTACGAGCAGTACTTC. Amino acids: CASSLRVYEQYF.